Listed here is a single T cell receptor (beta chain). Its antigen is unknown. Within one base of it there is no much larger clone, and no base qualities were kept. The sample comes from a study of CD8 T cells in ankylosing spondylitis (dated by TCRdb to 2016 to 2017). With regard to the full study: T cell receptor beta repertoires were profiled in healthy donors and ankylosing spondylitis patients so that disease-linked TCR variants could be found. The full study cohort comprised 20 to 25 ankylosing spondylitis patients and over 95 healthy donors. Peripheral blood samples were taken, and synovial fluid was additionally collected from ankylosing spondylitis patients.

Results and caveats for the whole study, not just this receptor: Some motif variants were previously reported in synovial fluid and blood of reactive arthritis patients, suggesting common disease-initiation mechanisms. According to the report, matched synovial fluid samples from ankylosing spondylitis patients were significantly enriched for the disease-linked clones. A CD8+ phenotype was shown by the disease-linked clones, which were found at relatively low frequencies in peripheral blood. Blood from ankylosing spondylitis patients appeared to be characterized by a TCR beta motif made up of several highly homologous amino acid variants.

Sequencing instrument: Illumina HiSeq 2500. Quantitative 5'-RACE with molecular barcodes was used to prepare TCR beta libraries. Per the source publication's procedure: A new computational method, built on a probabilistic model of VDJ rearrangement, was used to identify disease-linked TCR variants. TCRdb reran the public reads through fastp at Q25 and MiXCR, keeping productive beta chains. Rows are unified per CDR3 protein, each entry keeping the most common DNA and genes. These V and J calls originate from TCRdb's pipeline instead of the authors' own analysis. The table for this sample lists under 950,000 distinct CDR3 sequences; under 20% of them were counted only once. The ten largest clones add up to about 19% of the sample. Deletion took 6 bases off V and 9 bases off J, with a span of 15 bases between the germline ends. The CDR3 numbers 12 residues from cysteine through phenylalanine. Of all the DNA, just the CDR3 is kept, 36 bases in frame from base 1. Taken from the germline V gene (reference sequence), the CDR1 and CDR2 loops are DFQATT and SNEGSKA.

The V and J genes are TRBV20-1 and TRBJ2-1; a confident D gene designation cannot be given. The clonotype originates from a male donor with ankylosing spondylitis. Sample: blood, either unsorted or a sorted T cell fraction (not recorded which). The nucleotide sequence is TGCAGTGCCAATCCTGGAGAGGTTGAGCAGTTCTTC. It translates to CSANPGEVEQFF.